Listed below are T cell receptor beta chains from one sample, sequenced in a study of T cell responses to AZD1222 COVID-19 vaccine. Sequencing used immunoSEQ multiplex PCR; TCRdb keeps in-frame clones, though not all of them. Among about 190,000 clones listed, about 90% were seen once. The material was peripheral blood, obtained on day 0 of MenACWY control vaccination. These receptors originate from an adult in good health. Both conserved end residues are part of each CDR3. The D gene is left open where the match is weak. Only some rows state a clone size, as once, few, many or a class for expanded clones.

D	V	J	size	CDR3	DNA
.	TRBV25-1	TRBJ2-3	.	CASSADTQYF	TGTGCCAGCAGTGCAGATACGCAGTATTTT
.	TRBV2	TRBJ1-6	few	CASSKGRGRNSPLHF	TGTGCCAGCAGTAAAGGTCGGGGGCGGAATTCACCCCTCCACTTT
.	TRBV2	TRBJ1-1	.	CASSYADRVGGGNTEAFF	TGTGCCAGCAGTTATGCCGACAGAGTGGGAGGGGGTAACACTGAAGCTTTCTTT
TRBD1	TRBV27	TRBJ1-1	.	CASRGMTGGVSTEAFF	TGTGCCAGCAGGGGGATGACAGGGGGGGTGAGCACTGAAGCTTTCTTT
TRBD2	TRBV27	TRBJ2-7	.	CASHGTSGINFYEQYF	TGTGCCAGCCATGGGACTAGCGGGATAAACTTCTACGAGCAGTACTTC
.	TRBV9	TRBJ2-7	few	CASSVGAEYEQYF	TGTGCCAGCAGCGTTGGCGCGGAGTACGAGCAGTACTTC
.	TRBV13	TRBJ1-1	few	CASSLGVGVAFF	TGTGCCAGCAGCTTAGGCGTGGGGGTGGCTTTCTTT
.	TRBV2	TRBJ1-5	.	CASSEGRANQPQHF	TGTGCCAGCAGTGAAGGCAGGGCCAATCAGCCCCAGCATTTT
TRBD2	TRBV28	TRBJ2-2	.	CASCTSGRVGELFF	TGTGCCAGCTGCACTAGCGGGAGGGTCGGGGAGCTGTTTTTT
.	TRBV2	TRBJ2-3	.	CASRRVIADTQYF	TGTGCCAGCAGACGGGTTATAGCAGATACGCAGTATTTT
TRBD1	TRBV19	TRBJ2-1	.	CASSIDQLQGKSYNEQFF	TGTGCCAGTAGTATAGATCAACTACAGGGGAAGTCCTACAATGAGCAGTTCTTC
.	TRBV14	TRBJ2-7	.	CASSQGNPTSSYEQYF	TGTGCCAGCAGCCAAGGTAATCCGACTAGTTCCTACGAGCAGTACTTC
.	TRBV27	TRBJ1-3	few	CASSLTGGARNTIYF	TGTGCCAGCAGTTTAACGGGGGGCGCCCGAAACACCATATATTTT
.	TRBV28	TRBJ1-4	.	CASSSLWELFF	TGTGCCAGCAGTTCCCTTTGGGAACTGTTTTTT
.	TRBV7-9	TRBJ1-1	.	CASSFQDVEAFF	TGTGCCAGCAGCTTTCAGGACGTAGAAGCTTTCTTT
TRBD1	TRBV28	TRBJ1-2	.	CASSRFDRGPSYGYTF	TGTGCCAGCAGCCGGTTTGACAGGGGCCCGTCGTATGGCTACACCTTC
.	TRBV9	TRBJ2-7	few	CASGDYEQYF	TGTGCCAGCGGGGACTACGAGCAGTACTTC
.	TRBV5-1	TRBJ2-7	.	CASSLTGQYEQYF	TGCGCCAGCAGCTTGACCGGACAGTACGAGCAGTACTTC
.	TRBV19	TRBJ2-2	.	CASRSGDTNTGELFF	TGTGCCAGTAGGTCAGGAGACACGAACACCGGGGAGCTGTTTTTT
.	TRBV4-3	TRBJ2-1	few	CASSQEEGELYNEQFF	TGCGCCAGCAGCCAAGAGGAAGGGGAGCTCTACAATGAGCAGTTCTTC
.	TRBV9	TRBJ2-1	.	CASSPSRAHRSYNEQFF	TGTGCCAGCAGCCCTTCAAGGGCCCACCGCTCCTACAATGAGCAGTTCTTC
.	TRBV19	TRBJ2-7	.	CASSANLLAEASYEQYF	TGTGCCAGTAGTGCAAACTTATTAGCGGAAGCCTCCTACGAGCAGTACTTC
TRBD2	TRBV9	TRBJ2-3	.	CASSAGTSGSQDTQYF	TGTGCCAGCAGCGCAGGGACTAGCGGGAGTCAAGATACGCAGTATTTT